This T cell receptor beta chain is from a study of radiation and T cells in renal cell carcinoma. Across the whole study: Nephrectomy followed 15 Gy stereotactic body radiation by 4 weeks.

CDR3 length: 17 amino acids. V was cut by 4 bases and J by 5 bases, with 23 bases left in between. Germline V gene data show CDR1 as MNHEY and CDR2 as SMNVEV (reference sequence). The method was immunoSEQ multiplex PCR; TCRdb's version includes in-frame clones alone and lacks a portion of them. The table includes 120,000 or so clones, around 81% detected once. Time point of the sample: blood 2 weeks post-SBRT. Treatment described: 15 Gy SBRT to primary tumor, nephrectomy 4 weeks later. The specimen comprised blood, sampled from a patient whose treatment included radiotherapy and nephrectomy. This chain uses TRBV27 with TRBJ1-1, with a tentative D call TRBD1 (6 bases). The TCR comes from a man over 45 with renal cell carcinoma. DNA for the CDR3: TGTGCCAGCAGTTCAATCCCACTACAGGGAGTGAGGACTGAAGCTTTCTTT. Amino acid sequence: CASSSIPLQGVRTEAFF.